This T cell receptor beta chain emerged from a study of cytomegalovirus exposure and HLA in healthy donors. The CDR3 sequence is 14 residues long. V was clipped by 6 bases and J by 0 bases, with 11 bases between them. The germline gives CDR1 SGHAT, CDR2 FQNNGV. The PCR contained 60 Vbeta and 13 Jbeta primers. Sequenced by immunoSEQ multiplex PCR; TCRdb stores in-frame clones only, minus some. Of fewer than 200,000 clones listed, around 88% are singletons. The V gene is TRBV11-2, the J gene TRBJ1-1; possibly TRBD1 for D (6 bases). The TCR comes from a woman between 25 and 40 years old in good health and CMV-seronegative. The sample comprised PBMCs. The CDR3 sequence: CASRGGPMNTEAFF. The CDR3, as DNA: TGTGCCAGCAGGGGGGGGCCCATGAACACTGAAGCTTTCTTT.